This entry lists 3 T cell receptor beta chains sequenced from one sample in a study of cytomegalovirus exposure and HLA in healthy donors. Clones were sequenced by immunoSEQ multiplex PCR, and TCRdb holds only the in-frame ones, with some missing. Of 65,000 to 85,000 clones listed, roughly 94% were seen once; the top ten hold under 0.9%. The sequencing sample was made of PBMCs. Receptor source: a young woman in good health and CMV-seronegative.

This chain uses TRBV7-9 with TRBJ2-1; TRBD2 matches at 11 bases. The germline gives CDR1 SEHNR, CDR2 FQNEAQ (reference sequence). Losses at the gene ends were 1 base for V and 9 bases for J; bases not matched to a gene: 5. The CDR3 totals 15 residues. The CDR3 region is CASSLELAGASEQFF. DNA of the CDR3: TGTGCCAGCAGCTTAGAACTAGCGGGAGCGTCTGAGCAGTTCTTC. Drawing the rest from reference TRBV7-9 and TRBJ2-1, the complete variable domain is DTGVSQNPRHKITKRGQNVTFRCDPISEHNRLYWYRQTLGQGPEFLTYFQNEAQLEKSRLLSDRFSAERPKGSFSTLEIQRTEQGDSAMYLCASSLELAGASEQFFGPGTRLTVL.

The CDR3 DNA follows: TGTGCCAGCAGTCCACAGGGGACTGAAAAACTGTTTTTT. Translated: CASSPQGTEKLFF. The chain links TRBV28 to TRBJ1-4; TRBD1 agrees at 7 bases. The length of the CDR3 is 13 residues. Germline V CDR1 and CDR2: MDHEN, SYDVKM. V was clipped by 5 bases and J by 7 bases; unmatched bases: 4. Together with reference TRBV28 and TRBJ1-4, the CDR3 gives the full variable domain: DVKVTQSSRYLVKRTGEKVFLECVQDMDHENMFWYRQDPGLGLRLIYFSYDVKMKEKGDIPEGYSVSREKKERFSLILESASTNQTSMYLCASSPQGTEKLFFGSGTQLSVL.

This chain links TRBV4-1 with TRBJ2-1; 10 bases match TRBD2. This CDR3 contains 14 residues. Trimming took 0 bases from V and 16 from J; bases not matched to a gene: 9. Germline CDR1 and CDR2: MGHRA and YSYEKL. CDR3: CASSQDAPSSGGFF. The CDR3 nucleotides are TGCGCCAGCAGCCAAGACGCCCCCTCTAGCGGGGGATTCTTC.